This TCR beta chain was recorded in a study of beta chain features in type 1 diabetes. What was sequenced were expressed TCRB transcripts, since all of the isolated RNA had been reverse transcribed. Using immunoSEQ multiplex PCR, the repertoire was profiled, and TCRdb retains in-frame clones only, with some absent. The table records some 900,000 clones, 15% to 20% of them present only once. Study-level findings and limits: A cDNA-based sequencing approach could over-represent cells with high TCR expression. The study notes PCR might favor shorter templates equally in patients and controls.

This clone was seen more than once but under ten times. Its matching antigen is unknown. The germline gives CDR1 MNHEY, CDR2 SMNVEV (reference sequence). With 5 bases clipped from V and 6 bases from J, the junction kept 8 bases outside the gene matches. The CDR3 spans 15 residues. This TCR was sampled from a woman aged 18-29 years in good health. Material: naive CD4+ T cells from blood. The chain has TRBV27 and TRBJ1-5; 9 bases are a match to TRBD1. DNA for the CDR3: TGTGCCAGCAGTCCTACAGGGGGCGTGAGTCAGCCCCAGCATTTT. Amino acids: CASSPTGGVSQPQHF.